A single sample gave rise to the 10 T cell receptor beta chains below, sequenced in a study of neurological immune-mediated disorders. Via MiXCR, TCRdb re-called the 5' RACE reads, giving one row per CDR3 protein. The sample records 30,000 to 35,000 distinct CDR3 sequences, around 21% being singletons. Sequencing input: CD4+ T cells from blood. The receptors come from a man in his fifties or sixties with HTLV-1-associated myelopathy (HAM/TSP).

This clonotype has ten or more counts. The chain has TRBV12-3 or TRBV12-4 and TRBJ1-1; no clear D gene. The CDR3 is made up of 12 amino acids. Trimming left V 5 bases short and J 3 bases short, with 7 bases between. This CDR3 is CASSLLDTEAFF. CDR3 bases: TGTGCCAGCAGTCTTCTGGACACTGAAGCTTTCTTT.

This chain links TRBV9 with TRBJ2-6; D is unclear. The CDR3 is 18 residues long. V was cut by 1 base and J by 0 bases, with 14 bases left in between. Per germline, CDR1 SGDLS and CDR2 YYNGEE. CDR3: CASSVRDKSLSGANVLTF. The DNA for the CDR3 is TGTGCCAGCAGCGTACGTGACAAAAGCCTCTCTGGGGCCAACGTCCTGACTTTC.

There are many counts of this clonotype. V gene TRBV12-3 or TRBV12-4 combines with J gene TRBJ1-1; unclear D gene. Trimming took off 6 bases at V and 11 bases at J, with 16 bases between the two ends. This CDR3 comprises 12 residues. CDR3 sequence (DNA): TGTGCCAGCAGCTCCCACTTCGGTGGGGCTTTCTTT. Its protein is CASSSHFGGAFF.

This clonotype appeared many times. The chain joins TRBV7-2 to TRBJ1-1; D gene uncertain. CDR1 SGHTA and CDR2 FQGNSA come from the germline V gene. This CDR3 has 13 amino acids. Trimming removed 8 bases from V and 8 bases from J, with 18 bases in between. The CDR3 sequence is CASLQTGGLEAFF. The DNA of the CDR3 is TGTGCCAGCCTCCAAACTGGCGGGCTCGAAGCTTTCTTT.

This clonotype appeared many times. The rearrangement uses TRBV12-3 or TRBV12-4 and TRBJ2-3, with a weak D call TRBD2 (5 bases). V was clipped by 6 bases and J by 6 bases, with 19 bases between them. This CDR3 comprises 15 residues. The CDR3 spells CASSASFPRRDTQYF. In nucleotides, the CDR3 is TGTGCCAGCAGCGCTAGCTTCCCGCGTCGGGATACGCAGTATTTT.

This clonotype was counted many times. The V gene is TRBV5-1, the J gene TRBJ2-5; D is perhaps TRBD1 (6 bases). Per the germline V gene, CDR1 is SGHRS and CDR2 is YFSETQ. The length of the CDR3 is 14 residues. With 0 bases removed from V and 3 bases from J, the gap between germline ends came to 9 bases. In DNA form, the CDR3 reads TGCGCCAGCAGCTTGGAAGGGGGAAAAGAGACCCAGTACTTC. Encoded protein: CASSLEGGKETQYF.

This clonotype showed up many times. This chain uses TRBV7-3 with TRBJ2-1; 8 positions match TRBD1. J lost 8 bases, V lost 5 bases, and 8 bases had no gene match. This CDR3 spans 14 amino acids. Germline V lookup: CDR1 SGHTA, CDR2 FQGTGA. The CDR3 DNA reads TGTGCCAGCAGCCCCCAGACAGGGGTCGATGAGCAGTTCTTC. This codes for CASSPQTGVDEQFF. Variable domain in full (rest from reference TRBV7-3 and TRBJ2-1): GAGVSQTPSNKVTEKGKYVELRCDPISGHTALYWYRQSLGQGPEFLIYFQGTGAADDSGLPNDRFFAVRPEGSVSTLKIQRTERGDSAVYLCASSPQTGVDEQFFGPGTRLTVL.

The sample holds many counts of this clonotype. This chain links TRBV6-1 with TRBJ2-7, with D tentatively TRBD1 or TRBD2 (5 bases each). V was pared by 3 bases and J by 0 bases, with 15 bases between. CDR3 length equals 16 residues. Germline values: CDR1 MNHNS, CDR2 SASEGT. CDR3 nucleotides: TGTGCCAGCAGTGACCCGTGGGGACGGAGCTCCTACGAGCAGTACTTC. This encodes CASSDPWGRSSYEQYF.

In its sample, this clonotype was seen many times. This sequence joins TRBV15 and TRBJ2-5, with 9 positions matching TRBD1. V shed 2 bases and J 3 bases; nucleotides not matched to a gene: 4. The germline gives CDR1 LNHNV, CDR2 YYDKDF (reference sequence). CDR3 length: 15 amino acids. DNA for the CDR3: TGTGCCACCAGCAGACGACGGACAGGGGAAGAGACCCAGTACTTC. Its protein product is CATSRRRTGEETQYF.

V and J are TRBV10-3 and TRBJ1-3; maybe TRBD1 (6 bases). The CDR3 has 14 residues. CDR1 is ENHRY, CDR2 SYGVKD, per germline. Trimming left V 2 bases short and J 2 bases short, with 7 bases between. This CDR3 is CAISEPGAGNTIYF. CDR3 in DNA: TGTGCCATCAGTGAGCCAGGGGCTGGAAACACCATATATTTT.